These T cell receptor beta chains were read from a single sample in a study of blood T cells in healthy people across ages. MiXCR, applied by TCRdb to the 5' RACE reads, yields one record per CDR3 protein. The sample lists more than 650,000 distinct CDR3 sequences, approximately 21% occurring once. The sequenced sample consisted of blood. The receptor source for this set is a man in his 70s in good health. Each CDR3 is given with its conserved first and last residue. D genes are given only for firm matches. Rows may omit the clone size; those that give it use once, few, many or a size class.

DNA: TGTGCCAGTAGTATGGGACAGGGTAGTCAGCCCCAGCATTTT
CDR3: CASSMGQGSQPQHF
V: TRBV19
D: TRBD1
J: TRBJ1-5
size: -

DNA: TGTGCCAGCAACCCAGCGGGGAATAATGAAAAACTGTTTTTT
CDR3: CASNPAGNNEKLFF
V: TRBV11-2
D: -
J: TRBJ1-4
size: many

DNA: TGTGCCAGCAGCCAAGGGGACTTACACAATGAGCAGTTCTTC
CDR3: CASSQGDLHNEQFF
V: TRBV3-1
D: -
J: TRBJ2-1
size: few

DNA: TGTGCCAGCAAGAAAGGGGGAGCGGGAAGTGAAAAACTGTTTTTT
CDR3: CASKKGGAGSEKLFF
V: TRBV2
D: -
J: TRBJ1-4
size: few

DNA: TGTGCCAGCAGCGTCCGTAGAACGGATACGCAGTATTTT
CDR3: CASSVRRTDTQYF
V: TRBV9
D: -
J: TRBJ2-3
size: -

DNA: TGTGCCATCAGTCTAAAGGGGCAATCATTGTCAGCGAACTATGGCTACACCTTC
CDR3: CAISLKGQSLSANYGYTF
V: TRBV10-3
D: -
J: TRBJ1-2
size: few

DNA: TGTGCCAGTAGTATAGATCAACGCGAGACCCAGTACTTC
CDR3: CASSIDQRETQYF
V: TRBV19
D: -
J: TRBJ2-5
size: once

DNA: TGTGCCAGCAGTCAACCGGCTGGGGAGCTGTTTTTT
CDR3: CASSQPAGELFF
V: TRBV12-3/TRBV12-4
D: -
J: TRBJ2-2
size: few

DNA: TGTGCCAGCAGTTTAGGGTCTAGGGAGTATGGCTACACCTTC
CDR3: CASSLGSREYGYTF
V: TRBV12-3/TRBV12-4
D: -
J: TRBJ1-2
size: -

DNA: TGCAGCCCCAACGGGGGAAGGGGTGAAGCTTTCTTT
CDR3: CSPNGGRGEAFF
V: TRBV29-1
D: -
J: TRBJ1-1
size: few

DNA: TGTGCCTGGAGCACACACCAGGGGGGCCCCGGAAACACCATATATTTT
CDR3: CAWSTHQGGPGNTIYF
V: TRBV30
D: TRBD1
J: TRBJ1-3
size: few

DNA: TGCAGTGCTATTCGTTCAGAGACCCAGTACTTC
CDR3: CSAIRSETQYF
V: TRBV20-1
D: -
J: TRBJ2-5
size: -

DNA: TGCGCCAGTAGCCAACGACAGGGAGCCAAAAACATTCAGTACTTC
CDR3: CASSQRQGAKNIQYF
V: TRBV4-3
D: TRBD1
J: TRBJ2-4
size: -

DNA: TGTGCCAGCAGCCCCGTGGGGGCCACGTGGGCTGAAGCTTTCTTT
CDR3: CASSPVGATWAEAFF
V: TRBV7-2
D: -
J: TRBJ1-1
size: once

DNA: TGCGCCAGCAGTGAGATGGGGACTAGCGGGGGGATGGTTGGAAATGAGCAGTTCTTC
CDR3: CASSEMGTSGGMVGNEQFF
V: TRBV10-2
D: TRBD2
J: TRBJ2-1
size: -

DNA: TGCAGCGTCGCGGACAGGAACACTGAAGCTTTCTTT
CDR3: CSVADRNTEAFF
V: TRBV29-1
D: -
J: TRBJ1-1
size: few

DNA: TGTGCCAGCAGCTTACCCCTCCGCAGGCACACAGATACGCAGTATTTT
CDR3: CASSLPLRRHTDTQYF
V: TRBV7-2
D: -
J: TRBJ2-3
size: -

DNA: TGTGCCAGCAGCTTAGGGGGCCGATTGAGCACCGGGGAGCTGTTTTTT
CDR3: CASSLGGRLSTGELFF
V: TRBV7-2
D: -
J: TRBJ2-2
size: few

DNA: TGCAGTGCTACCCGAGCAGGGAGCAATCAGCCCCGGCATTTT
CDR3: CSATRAGSNQPRHF
V: TRBV20-1
D: -
J: TRBJ1-5
size: few

DNA: TGTGCCACCAGTGAAGGTTCTTGGGGCTACACCTTC
CDR3: CATSEGSWGYTF
V: TRBV24-1
D: -
J: TRBJ1-2
size: -

DNA: TGTGCCAGCAGCTCGGGACTTCTTAGCACAGATACGCAGTATTTT
CDR3: CASSSGLLSTDTQYF
V: TRBV7-2
D: -
J: TRBJ2-3
size: few

DNA: TGTGCCAGCAGCCAGCAAATTCTGAACACTGAAGCTTTCTTT
CDR3: CASSQQILNTEAFF
V: TRBV3-1
D: -
J: TRBJ1-1
size: few

DNA: TGTGCCAGCAGCTTAGGGGGGAGCTATGGCTACACCTTC
CDR3: CASSLGGSYGYTF
V: TRBV12-3/TRBV12-4
D: -
J: TRBJ1-2
size: many

DNA: TGTGCCATCAGAGACCGGGACATAGCTAACTATGGCTACACCTTC
CDR3: CAIRDRDIANYGYTF
V: TRBV10-3
D: -
J: TRBJ1-2
size: -